This T cell receptor (beta chain) appears in the sequencing data of a study of CD8+ T cells in alopecia areata. Treatment noted: oral pan-JAK inhibitor, 5-10 mg twice daily. Collected material from alopecia areata patients comprised lesional scalp punch biopsies and peripheral blood. General observations from the study: Scalp clonality, together with expanded CD8+ clones among the top 100, fell significantly with tofacitinib.

Extracted RNA was reverse transcribed into cDNA, the sequencing template. Measured with immunoSEQ multiplex PCR; TCRdb has only the in-frame clones, and not every one. The sample yields some 130,000 clones, around 53% seen once. The CDR3 extends over 12 amino acids. The germline V and J ends were trimmed by 4 bases and 0 bases, with 6 bases remaining between them. Per the germline V gene, CDR1 is SQVTM and CDR2 is ANQGSEA. Details on this clone: Its antigen is undetermined. Other DNA sequences of this sample code for an identical CDR3.

The sequenced sample was CD4+ T cells sorted from blood, obtained at week 4, from a patient treated with tofacitinib. This chain uses TRBV29-1 with TRBJ1-1; no reliable D call. The TCR originated in a human donor with alopecia areata. In DNA, the CDR3 is TGCAGCGTTGTCGGCATGAACACTGAAGCTTTCTTT. Protein: CSVVGMNTEAFF.